What follows is one TCR beta chain and its context. These data belong to a study of blood T cell repertoires in COVID-19. After removal of 7 bases from V and 2 bases from J, the junction contained 10 bases not matched to a gene. Germline V gene data show CDR1 as LNHDA and CDR2 as SQIVND (reference sequence). The CDR3 is made up of 15 amino acids. Sequencing was performed with immunoSEQ multiplex PCR; in TCRdb, only in-frame clones are kept and a portion is missing. The table lists roughly 150,000 clones, roughly 84% of them singletons. The receptor's source is a man in his 70s who had been exposed to COVID-19. The sequenced sample consisted of PBMCs or T cells enriched from blood (not recorded which). The chain combines TRBV19 with TRBJ1-2; 7 bases line up with TRBD1. The CDR3 sequence: CASTVGRGQNYGYTF. CDR3 sequence (DNA): TGTGCCAGTACTGTAGGCCGGGGACAGAACTATGGCTACACCTTC.